Each of the 27 T cell receptor beta chains below was sequenced from the same sample in a study of cytomegalovirus exposure and HLA in healthy donors. The primer mix had 60 Vbeta and 13 Jbeta primers. The protocol was immunoSEQ multiplex PCR, while the TCRdb copy is restricted to in-frame clones and leaves out a portion. The sample shows about 110,000 clones, 70% to 85% of them seen only once. The sequencing input was PBMCs. These TCRs come from a young man in good health and CMV-seropositive.

The CDR3 DNA sequence: TGTGCCAGCAGCTTAGTTCGGCGGGGGGTCTACGAGCAGTACTTC. Protein sequence: CASSLVRRGVYEQYF. J is TRBJ2-7 and V is TRBV7-2, with 8 nucleotides matching TRBD2. V gave up 1 base and J gave up 3 bases; unmatched junction bases: 5. The CDR3 extends over 15 amino acids. CDR1 is SGHTA, CDR2 FQGNSA, per germline.

The chain couples TRBV6-6 to TRBJ2-7, with TRBD2 identical over 9 bases. Germline CDR1 reads MNHNY; CDR2 reads SVGAGI (reference sequence). Germline trimming cut 8 bases from V and 5 bases from J; bases unmatched to any gene: 7. This CDR3 has 13 amino acids. CDR3 sequence (DNA): TGTGCCAGCGGGCGGGGGGGTGGAAACGAGCAGTACTTC. It encodes CASGRGGGNEQYF.

This clone was picked up one time. J is TRBJ2-1 and V is TRBV5-1, with D possibly matching TRBD2 (5 bases). CDR1 is SGHRS and CDR2 is YFSETQ in the germline V gene. Trimming took 2 bases from V and 5 from J, leaving 11 bases between them. The CDR3 extends over 14 amino acids. The CDR3 protein is CASSLQGRDNEQFF. Here the CDR3 DNA reads TGCGCCAGCAGCTTACAAGGGCGGGACAATGAGCAGTTCTTC.

The chain uses TRBV27 and TRBJ1-1; a weak D match, TRBD1 (6 bases). V was pared by 7 bases and J by 1 base, with 10 bases between. Germline lookup yields CDR1 MNHEY and CDR2 SMNVEV (reference sequence). The CDR3 is 13 amino acids. CDR3 in amino acids: CASTIQGNTEAFF. DNA for the CDR3: TGTGCCAGCACTATACAGGGGAACACTGAAGCTTTCTTT.

V and J are TRBV7-6 and TRBJ2-2, with a tentative D call TRBD1 (6 bases). Looked up from germline, CDR1 is SGHVS and CDR2 is FNYEAQ. Trimming cost V 3 bases and J 4 bases, with 12 bases left between them. The CDR3 has 15 amino acids. The DNA for the CDR3 is TGTGCCAGCAGCTTCAGTACAGGGCGCACCGGGGAGCTGTTTTTT. Translated, it gives CASSFSTGRTGELFF.

The chain combines TRBV19 with TRBJ2-7; D perhaps matches TRBD1 (8 bases). CDR3 size: 17 residues. Germline V gives CDR1 LNHDA, CDR2 SQIVND (reference sequence). V lost 4 bases and J lost 6, with 25 bases in between. The CDR3 sequence: CASSTRTGRGLPGEQYF. The CDR3 bases are TGTGCCAGTAGTACCCGGACAGGGAGGGGGCTACCGGGCGAGCAGTACTTC.

The rearrangement uses TRBV9 and TRBJ1-1; 7 bases align to TRBD1. J gave up 1 base and V 3 bases, and 9 bases lay outside the gene matches. The germline V gene encodes CDR1 SGDLS and CDR2 YYNGEE. The CDR3 has 16 residues. Here the CDR3 DNA reads TGTGCCAGCAGCGACAGTAAGGACAGGTCGAACACTGAAGCTTTCTTT. Translated, it gives CASSDSKDRSNTEAFF.

This chain uses TRBV13 with TRBJ2-5; 8 nucleotides agree with TRBD2. With 3 bases clipped from V and 4 bases from J, the junction kept 1 base outside the gene matches. Germline V gene lookup returns CDR1 PRHDT and CDR2 FYEKMQ (reference sequence). The CDR3 covers 13 residues. Here the CDR3 reads CASSFGGGETQYF. CDR3 bases: TGTGCCAGCAGCTTCGGGGGGGGAGAGACCCAGTACTTC.

This clone has just one count. The gene calls are TRBV21-1 and TRBJ1-3. TRBV21-1 is a documented pseudogene. This CDR3 has 15 amino acids. DNA of the CDR3: TGTGCCAGCAGTCGACTGAATAACTCTGGAAACACCATATATTTT. Its protein is CASSRLNNSGNTIYF.

The rearrangement uses TRBV11-2 and TRBJ2-7; no definite D call. The CDR3 sequence is 11 residues long. Germline-derived CDR1 and CDR2 are SGHAT and FQNNGV. Trimming cost V 5 bases and J 4 bases, with 6 bases left between them. The CDR3 reads CASSQIYEQYF. The CDR3 coding sequence is TGTGCCAGCAGCCAGATATACGAGCAGTACTTC.

This chain's CDR3 is CASSGQGYRDEKLFF. In DNA form, the CDR3 reads TGTGCCAGCAGCGGACAGGGTTACAGGGATGAAAAACTGTTTTTT. The chain employs TRBV7-9 and TRBJ1-4; 8 bases map to TRBD1. Germline trimming cut 5 bases from V and 6 bases from J; bases unmatched to any gene: 8. CDR3 length: 15 residues. Germline V lookup: CDR1 SEHNR, CDR2 FQNEAQ (reference sequence).

The genes are TRBV18 and TRBJ1-4; D unresolved. CDR1 is KGHSH, CDR2 LQKENI, per germline. The CDR3 covers 16 residues. V lost 1 base, J lost 4 bases, and 13 bases lay in between. CDR3 nucleotides: TGTGCCAGCTCACCACTGGGCCGGGAGGGTAATGAAAAACTGTTTTTT. Translating gives CASSPLGREGNEKLFF.

The chain employs TRBV4-1 and TRBJ2-7, with D possibly matching TRBD2 (5 bases). This CDR3 has 15 amino acids. Germline V lookup: CDR1 MGHRA, CDR2 YSYEKL. Trimming took off 3 bases at V and 1 base at J, with 13 bases between the two ends. The CDR3 reads CASSQLGGESYEQYF. CDR3 nucleotide sequence: TGCGCCAGCAGCCAGCTTGGAGGAGAATCCTACGAGCAGTACTTC.

This chain connects TRBV19 to TRBJ2-1, with 7 bases matching TRBD2. With 5 bases clipped from V and 7 bases from J, the junction kept 5 bases outside the gene matches. The CDR3 is made up of 13 amino acids. CDR1 is LNHDA, CDR2 SQIVND, per germline (reference sequence). In DNA form, the CDR3 reads TGTGCCAGTAGTCCGGGGACTAATAATGAGCAGTTCTTC. It encodes CASSPGTNNEQFF.

This clone was seen only a few times. The genes are TRBV4-1 and TRBJ2-1; weak D call: TRBD2 (6 bases). The CDR3 covers 12 residues. V gave up 8 bases and J gave up 5 bases, with 10 bases separating them. Germline-derived CDR1 and CDR2 are MGHRA and YSYEKL. The CDR3 loop is CASGTQNNEQFF. Here the CDR3 DNA reads TGCGCCAGCGGGACTCAAAACAATGAGCAGTTCTTC.

This clone has only one observation. V and J are TRBV27 and TRBJ2-7; TRBD1 matches 8 bases. Germline V gene sequence: CDR1 MNHEY, CDR2 SMNVEV (reference sequence). This CDR3 is built from 14 residues. J gave up 5 bases and V 2 bases, and 5 bases lay outside the gene matches. DNA of the CDR3: TGTGCCAGCAGTTTACGGCAGGGGGCGGACGAGCAGTACTTC. This encodes CASSLRQGADEQYF.

This clone was seen only a few times. The chain couples TRBV6-5 to TRBJ2-7, with D perhaps TRBD2 (5 bases). The CDR3 consists of 14 residues. Per germline, CDR1 MNHEY and CDR2 SVGAGI. V was shortened by 6 bases and J by 0 bases, with 12 bases between the two germline ends. This CDR3 reads CASRPGFYSYEQYF. The CDR3 DNA is TGTGCCAGCAGGCCGGGATTCTACTCCTACGAGCAGTACTTC.

The chain is built from TRBV11-2 and TRBJ2-5; 9 nucleotides align to TRBD1. The DNA end is a closer match to TRBJ2-7, so the J assignment may be wrong. Per germline, CDR1 SGHAT and CDR2 FQNNGV. This CDR3 spans 16 amino acids. As DNA, the CDR3 is TGTGCCAGCAGCTTAAGGTTTCGGGACAGGGATAACGAGCAGTACTTC. It is translated as CASSLRFRDRDNEQYF.

The gene calls are TRBV19 and TRBJ1-2; no clear D. Trimming removed 1 base at V and 4 bases at J, with 13 bases between. Germline assignment: CDR1 LNHDA and CDR2 SQIVND (reference sequence). CDR3 length equals 15 residues. CDR3 DNA: TGTGCCAGTAGTATAGCCCCCTTACATGGCTATGGCTACACCTTC. Amino acid sequence: CASSIAPLHGYGYTF.

The CDR3 nucleotides are TGTGCCAGCAGCCCAGGACAGGGGGCATTTACTGGCTACACCTTC. Translation gives CASSPGQGAFTGYTF. The genes are TRBV7-3 and TRBJ1-2, with TRBD1 identical over 11 bases. Unmatched junction bases numbered 9, after V lost 5 bases and J lost 7 bases. The CDR3 is 15 residues long. CDR1 is SGHTA and CDR2 is FQGTGA in the germline V gene.

There are a few counts of this clone. The gene calls are TRBV19 and TRBJ1-1; TRBD1 aligns across 12 bases. The V gene end was trimmed by 5 bases and the J gene end by 8 bases; junction bases not matched to a gene: 9. Looked up from germline, CDR1 is LNHDA and CDR2 is SQIVND (reference sequence). This CDR3 comprises 15 residues. The DNA of the CDR3 is TGTGCCAGTAGTTCACCGGGACAGGGGGCGCGAGAAGCTTTCTTT. Amino acid sequence: CASSSPGQGAREAFF.

J is TRBJ1-2 and V is TRBV18; 8 nucleotides align to TRBD1. Germline CDR1 reads KGHSH; CDR2 reads LQKENI. J was trimmed by 4 bases and V by 5 bases; bases with no gene match: 3. This CDR3 has 13 residues. CDR3 protein: CASSAGQGYGYTF. The DNA of the CDR3 is TGTGCCAGCTCAGCTGGACAGGGCTATGGCTACACCTTC.

The chain has TRBV2 and TRBJ1-4; D may be TRBD1 (6 bases). V was cut by 8 bases and J by 6 bases, with 16 bases left in between. This CDR3 has 14 amino acids. Germline V CDR1 and CDR2: SNHLY, FYNNEI. DNA for the CDR3: TGTGCCAGCTCCTCCGGGGGGCAAGATGAAAAACTGTTTTTT. It encodes CASSSGGQDEKLFF.

This rearrangement joins TRBV18 to TRBJ1-1, with a tentative D call TRBD1 (6 bases). Germline-derived CDR1 and CDR2 are KGHSH and LQKENI. The V end was cut by 5 bases, the J end by 4 bases, with 8 bases between. The CDR3 length is 12 residues. The CDR3 bases are TGTGCCAGCTCAAGAGGGGGCACTGAAGCTTTCTTT. Encoded protein: CASSRGGTEAFF. Full variable domain (rest looked up from reference TRBV18 and TRBJ1-1): NAGVMQNPRHLVRRRGQEARLRCSPMKGHSHVYWYRQLPEEGLKFMVYLQKENIIDESGMPKERFSAEFPKEGPSILRIQQVVRGDSAAYFCASSRGGTEAFFGQGTRLTVV.

The count of this clone is one. This sequence joins TRBV27 and TRBJ1-5, with TRBD1 as a possible D gene (6 bases). This CDR3 spans 15 amino acids. Germline lookup yields CDR1 MNHEY and CDR2 SMNVEV (reference sequence). The germline V and J ends were trimmed by 6 bases and 0 bases, with 12 bases remaining between them. In DNA, the CDR3 is TGTGCCAGCAGCCCCAGGGGCGATAGCAATCAGCCCCAGCATTTT. Residues: CASSPRGDSNQPQHF.

The chain combines TRBV10-1 with TRBJ2-5; TRBD1 aligns across 8 bases. This CDR3 has 17 residues. The V gene's germline CDR1 is WNHNN and CDR2 SYGVQD (reference sequence). V shed 7 bases, J shed 5 bases, and the junction held 18 bases outside the gene matches. The CDR3 DNA reads as TGCGCCAGCACCTTTCTAAGGACAGGGCACCCCAGGGAGACCCAGTACTTC. Translation: CASTFLRTGHPRETQYF.

The chain links TRBV6-1 to TRBJ2-7; TRBD2 is a possible D gene (5 bases). Germline V gene data show CDR1 as MNHNS and CDR2 as SASEGT. Trimming removed 8 bases from V and 2 bases from J, with 7 bases in between. The CDR3 runs to 11 residues. CDR3 nucleotide sequence: TGTGCCAGCCGGGGAACCTACGAGCAGTACTTC. It is translated as CASRGTYEQYF.